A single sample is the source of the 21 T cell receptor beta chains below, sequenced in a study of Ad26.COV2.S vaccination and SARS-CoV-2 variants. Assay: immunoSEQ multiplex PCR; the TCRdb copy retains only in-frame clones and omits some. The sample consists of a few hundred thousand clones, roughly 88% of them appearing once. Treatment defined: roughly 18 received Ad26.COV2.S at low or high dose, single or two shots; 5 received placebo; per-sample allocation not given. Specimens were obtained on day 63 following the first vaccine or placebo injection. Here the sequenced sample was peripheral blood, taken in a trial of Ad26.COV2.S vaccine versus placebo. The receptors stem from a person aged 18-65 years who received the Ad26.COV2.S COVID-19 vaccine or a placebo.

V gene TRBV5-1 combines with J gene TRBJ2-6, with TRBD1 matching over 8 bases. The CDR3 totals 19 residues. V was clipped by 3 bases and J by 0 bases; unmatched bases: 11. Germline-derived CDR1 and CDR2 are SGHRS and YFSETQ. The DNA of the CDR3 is TGCGCCAGCAGCTCATACGACAGGGGTCCCCTCTCTGGGGCCAACGTCCTGACTTTC. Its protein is CASSSYDRGPLSGANVLTF.

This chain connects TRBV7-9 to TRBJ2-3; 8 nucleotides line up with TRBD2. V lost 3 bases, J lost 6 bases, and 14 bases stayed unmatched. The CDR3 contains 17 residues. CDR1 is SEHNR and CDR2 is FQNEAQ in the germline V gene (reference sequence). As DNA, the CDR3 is TGTGCCAGCAGCTTTATGGCGGGGGGACTGAGAGAGGATACGCAGTATTTT. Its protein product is CASSFMAGGLREDTQYF. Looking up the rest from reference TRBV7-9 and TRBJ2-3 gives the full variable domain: DTGVSQNPRHKITKRGQNVTFRCDPISEHNRLYWYRQTLGQGPEFLTYFQNEAQLEKSRLLSDRFSAERPKGSFSTLEIQRTEQGDSAMYLCASSFMAGGLREDTQYFGPGTRLTVL.

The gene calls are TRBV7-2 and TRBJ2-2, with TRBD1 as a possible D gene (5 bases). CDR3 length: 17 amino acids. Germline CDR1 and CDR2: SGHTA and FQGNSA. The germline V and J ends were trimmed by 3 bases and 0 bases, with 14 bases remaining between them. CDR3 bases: TGTGCCAGCAGCTTGGGTTGGGGCGCGACGAACACCGGGGAGCTGTTTTTT. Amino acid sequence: CASSLGWGATNTGELFF.

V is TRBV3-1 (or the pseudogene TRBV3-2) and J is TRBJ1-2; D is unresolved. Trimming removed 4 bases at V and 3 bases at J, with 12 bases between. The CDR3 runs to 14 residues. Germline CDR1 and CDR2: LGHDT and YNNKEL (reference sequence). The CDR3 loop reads CASSRAVWDYGYTF. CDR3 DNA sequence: TGTGCCAGCAGCCGAGCTGTGTGGGACTATGGCTACACCTTC.

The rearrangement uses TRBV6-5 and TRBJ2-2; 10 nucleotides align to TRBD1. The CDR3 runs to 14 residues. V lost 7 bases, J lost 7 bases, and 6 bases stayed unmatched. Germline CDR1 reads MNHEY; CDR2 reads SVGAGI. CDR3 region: CASTRDRGHGELFF. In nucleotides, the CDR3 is TGTGCCAGCACCCGGGACAGGGGTCACGGGGAGCTGTTTTTT.

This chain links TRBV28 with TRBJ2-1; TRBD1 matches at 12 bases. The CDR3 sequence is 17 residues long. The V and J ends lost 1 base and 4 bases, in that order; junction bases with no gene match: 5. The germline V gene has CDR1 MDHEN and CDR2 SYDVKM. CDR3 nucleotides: TGTGCCAGCAGTTTATTTGGGGACAGGGGGCGATACAATGAGCAGTTCTTC. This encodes CASSLFGDRGRYNEQFF.

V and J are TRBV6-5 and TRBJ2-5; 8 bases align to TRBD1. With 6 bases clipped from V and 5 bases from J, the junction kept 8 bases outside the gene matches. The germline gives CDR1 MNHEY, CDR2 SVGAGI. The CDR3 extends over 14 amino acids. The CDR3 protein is CASSVQGASETQYF. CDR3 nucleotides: TGTGCCAGCAGCGTCCAGGGGGCTTCGGAGACCCAGTACTTC.

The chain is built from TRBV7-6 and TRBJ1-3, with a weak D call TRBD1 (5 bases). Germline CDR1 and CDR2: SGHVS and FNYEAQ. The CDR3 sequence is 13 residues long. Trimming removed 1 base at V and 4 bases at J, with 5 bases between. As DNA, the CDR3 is TGTGCCAGCAGCTTAGGGGACGGAAACACCATATATTTT. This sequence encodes CASSLGDGNTIYF.

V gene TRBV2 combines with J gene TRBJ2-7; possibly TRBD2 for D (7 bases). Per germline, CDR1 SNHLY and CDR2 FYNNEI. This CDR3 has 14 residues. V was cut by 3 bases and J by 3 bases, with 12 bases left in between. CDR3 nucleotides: TGTGCCAGCAGTGATGGCGGGGGCTTCTACGAGCAGTACTTC. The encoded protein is CASSDGGGFYEQYF.

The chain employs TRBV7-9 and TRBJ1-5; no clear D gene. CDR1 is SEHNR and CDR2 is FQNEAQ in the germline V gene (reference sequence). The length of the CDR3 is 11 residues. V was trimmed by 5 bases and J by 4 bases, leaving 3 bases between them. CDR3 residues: CASSPNQPQHF. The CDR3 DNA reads TGTGCCAGCAGCCCGAATCAGCCCCAGCATTTT.

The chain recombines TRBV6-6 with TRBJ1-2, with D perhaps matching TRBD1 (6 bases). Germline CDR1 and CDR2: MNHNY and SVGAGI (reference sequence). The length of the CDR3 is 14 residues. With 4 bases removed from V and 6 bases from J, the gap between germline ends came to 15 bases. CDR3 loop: CASSLTGSFDGYTF. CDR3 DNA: TGTGCCAGCAGTTTAACAGGGAGTTTCGATGGCTACACCTTC.

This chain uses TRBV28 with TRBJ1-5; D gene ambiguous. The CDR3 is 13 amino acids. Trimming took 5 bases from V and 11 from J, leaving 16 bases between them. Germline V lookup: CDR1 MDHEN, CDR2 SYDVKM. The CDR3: CASSRTPVGTQHF. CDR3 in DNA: TGTGCCAGCAGTCGGACGCCTGTGGGAACCCAGCATTTT. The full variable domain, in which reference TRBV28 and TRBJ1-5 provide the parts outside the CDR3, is DVKVTQSSRYLVKRTGEKVFLECVQDMDHENMFWYRQDPGLGLRLIYFSYDVKMKEKGDIPEGYSVSREKKERFSLILESASTNQTSMYLCASSRTPVGTQHFGDGTRLSIL.

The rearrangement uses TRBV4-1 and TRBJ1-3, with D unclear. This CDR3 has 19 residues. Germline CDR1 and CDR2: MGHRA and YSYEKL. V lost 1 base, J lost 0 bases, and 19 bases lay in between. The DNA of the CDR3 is TGCGCCAGCAGCCAAGGAAATGGGAGGACGGGGAGCTCTGGAAACACCATATATTTT. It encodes CASSQGNGRTGSSGNTIYF.

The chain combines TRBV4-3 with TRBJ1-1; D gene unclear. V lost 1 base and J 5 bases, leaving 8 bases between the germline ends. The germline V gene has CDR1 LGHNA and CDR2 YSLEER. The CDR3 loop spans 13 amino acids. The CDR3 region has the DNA TGCGCCAGCAGCCAAGTTGACTGGACTGAAGCTTTCTTT. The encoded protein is CASSQVDWTEAFF.

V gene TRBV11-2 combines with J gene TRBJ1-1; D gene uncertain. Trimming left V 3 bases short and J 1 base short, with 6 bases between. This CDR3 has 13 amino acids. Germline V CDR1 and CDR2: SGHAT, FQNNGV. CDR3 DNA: TGTGCCAGCAGCTTTTTCCAGAACACTGAAGCTTTCTTT. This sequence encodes CASSFFQNTEAFF.

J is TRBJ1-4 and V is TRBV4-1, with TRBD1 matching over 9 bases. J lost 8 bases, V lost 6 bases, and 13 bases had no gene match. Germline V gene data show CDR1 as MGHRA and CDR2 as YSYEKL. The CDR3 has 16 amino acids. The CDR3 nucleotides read TGCGCCAGCAGTTTCCGGGCGGGACAGGGAGGGGAAAAACTGTTTTTT. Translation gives CASSFRAGQGGEKLFF.

This CDR3 reads CASSLGRTSGNTIYF. As DNA, the CDR3 is TGTGCCAGCAGTTTAGGCCGGACCTCTGGAAACACCATATATTTT. This chain joins TRBV28 and TRBJ1-3, with unresolved D. This CDR3 contains 15 residues. V was cut by 2 bases and J by 0 bases, with 8 bases left in between. Germline values: CDR1 MDHEN, CDR2 SYDVKM.

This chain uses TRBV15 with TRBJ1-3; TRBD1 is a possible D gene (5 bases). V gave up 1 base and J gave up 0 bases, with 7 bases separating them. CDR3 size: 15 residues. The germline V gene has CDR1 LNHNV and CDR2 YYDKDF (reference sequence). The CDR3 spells CATSRGGSSGNTIYF. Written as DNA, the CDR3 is TGTGCCACCAGCAGAGGGGGCAGCTCTGGAAACACCATATATTTT. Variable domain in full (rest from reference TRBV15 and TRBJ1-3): DAMVIQNPRYQVTQFGKPVTLSCSQTLNHNVMYWYQQKSSQAPKLLFHYYDKDFNNEADTPDNFQSRRPNTSFCFLDIRSPGLGDTAMYLCATSRGGSSGNTIYFGEGSWLTVV.

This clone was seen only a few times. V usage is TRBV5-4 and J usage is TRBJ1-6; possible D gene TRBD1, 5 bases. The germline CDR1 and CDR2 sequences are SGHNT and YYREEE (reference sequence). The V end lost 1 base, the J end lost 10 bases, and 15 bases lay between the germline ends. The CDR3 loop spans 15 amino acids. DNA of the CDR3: TGTGCCAGCAGCTTGAACATCCAAGGGGTCTCACCCCTCCACTTT. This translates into CASSLNIQGVSPLHF.

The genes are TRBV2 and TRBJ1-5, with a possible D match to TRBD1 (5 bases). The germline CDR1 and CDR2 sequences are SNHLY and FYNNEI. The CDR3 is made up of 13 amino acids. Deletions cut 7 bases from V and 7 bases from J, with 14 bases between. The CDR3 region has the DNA TGTGCCAGCAAGATGGGGGGGAGGCAGCCCCAGCATTTT. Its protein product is CASKMGGRQPQHF.

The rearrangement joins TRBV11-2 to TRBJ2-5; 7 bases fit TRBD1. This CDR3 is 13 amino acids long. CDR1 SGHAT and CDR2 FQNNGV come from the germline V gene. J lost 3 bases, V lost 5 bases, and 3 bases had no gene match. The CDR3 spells CASSRDREETQYF. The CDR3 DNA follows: TGTGCCAGCAGCCGTGACAGGGAAGAGACCCAGTACTTC.